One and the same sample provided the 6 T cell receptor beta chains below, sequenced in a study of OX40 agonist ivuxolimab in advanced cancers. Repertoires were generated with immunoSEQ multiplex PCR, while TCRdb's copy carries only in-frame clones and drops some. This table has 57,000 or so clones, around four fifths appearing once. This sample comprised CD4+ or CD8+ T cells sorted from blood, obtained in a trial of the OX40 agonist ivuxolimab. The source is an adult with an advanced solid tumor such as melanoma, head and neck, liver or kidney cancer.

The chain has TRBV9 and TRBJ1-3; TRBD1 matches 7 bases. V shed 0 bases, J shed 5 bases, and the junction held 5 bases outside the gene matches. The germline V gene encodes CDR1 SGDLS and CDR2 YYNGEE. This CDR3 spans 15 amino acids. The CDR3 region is CASSVEGQVRNTIYF. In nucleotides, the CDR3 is TGTGCCAGCAGCGTAGAAGGACAGGTCAGAAACACCATATATTTT. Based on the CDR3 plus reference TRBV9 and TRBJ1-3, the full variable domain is DSGVTQTPKHLITATGQRVTLRCSPRSGDLSVYWYQQSLDQGLQFLIQYYNGEERAKGNILERFSAQQFPDLHSELNLSSLELGDSALYFCASSVEGQVRNTIYFGEGSWLTVV.

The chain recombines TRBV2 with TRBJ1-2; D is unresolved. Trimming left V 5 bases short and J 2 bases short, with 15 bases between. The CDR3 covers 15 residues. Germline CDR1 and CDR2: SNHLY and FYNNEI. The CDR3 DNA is TGTGCCAGCAGTTTAACTCCCGGGAAAAACTATGGCTACACCTTC. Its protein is CASSLTPGKNYGYTF.

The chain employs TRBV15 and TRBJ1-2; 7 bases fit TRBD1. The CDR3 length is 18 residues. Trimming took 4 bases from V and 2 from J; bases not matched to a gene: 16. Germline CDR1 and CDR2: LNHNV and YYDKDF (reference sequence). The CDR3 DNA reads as TGTGCCACCAGCACCCAAACCCCACGCAGGGGGGTGAACTATGGCTACACCTTC. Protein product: CATSTQTPRRGVNYGYTF.

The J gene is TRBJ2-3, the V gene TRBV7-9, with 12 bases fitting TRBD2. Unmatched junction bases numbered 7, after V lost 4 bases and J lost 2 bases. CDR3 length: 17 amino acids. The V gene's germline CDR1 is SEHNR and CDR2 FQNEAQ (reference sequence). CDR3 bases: TGTGCCAGCAGCTCCACTAGCGGGAGGCTTTTCACAGATACGCAGTATTTT. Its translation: CASSSTSGRLFTDTQYF.

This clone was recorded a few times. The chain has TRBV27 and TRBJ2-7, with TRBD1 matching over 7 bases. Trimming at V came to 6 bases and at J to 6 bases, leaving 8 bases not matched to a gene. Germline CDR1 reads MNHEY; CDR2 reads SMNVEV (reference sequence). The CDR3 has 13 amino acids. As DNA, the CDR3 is TGTGCCAGCAGGTCACAGGGGCCTGGCGAGCAGTACTTC. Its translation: CASRSQGPGEQYF.

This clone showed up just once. The CDR3 is CASSFRLAGVSDTQYF. The CDR3 DNA is TGTGCCAGCAGCTTCCGACTAGCGGGAGTGTCCGATACGCAGTATTTT. The rearrangement joins TRBV7-3 to TRBJ2-3, with 12 bases that match TRBD2. CDR1 is SGHTA and CDR2 is FQGTGA in the germline V gene. The junction had 7 bases not matched to a gene; V was cut back by 3 bases and J by 6 bases. The CDR3 contains 16 residues.